The next 6 T cell receptor beta chains were all read from a single sample in a study of T cells in Graves' hyperthyroidism and ophthalmopathy. Amplification of TCR beta CDR3 regions was performed using RNA transcripts as template. Initially, a first-round RT-PCR of the TCR CDR3 employed the HTBI primer set. TCRdb re-derived calls from the multiplex PCR reads in MiXCR, one entry per CDR3 protein. The data show about 300,000 distinct CDR3 sequences, 20% to 25% seen once. Sequencing used blood. The receptors here all came from a man aged 35 to 55 with Graves' hyperthyroidism that later progressed to Graves' ophthalmopathy.

There are many counts of this clonotype. The J gene is TRBJ2-5, the V gene TRBV10-3; 12 positions match TRBD2. CDR1 ENHRY and CDR2 SYGVKD come from the germline V gene. After removal of 9 bases from V and 6 bases from J, the junction contained 8 bases not matched to a gene. The CDR3 has 14 residues. The CDR3 spells CAIGSRTSGKTQYF. The CDR3 DNA sequence: TGTGCCATTGGATCTCGGACTAGCGGGAAGACCCAGTACTTC.

Ten or more counts support this clonotype. This chain links TRBV27 with TRBJ2-7, with 9 bases that match TRBD2. The CDR3 runs to 15 residues. CDR1 MNHEY and CDR2 SMNVEV come from the germline V gene (reference sequence). Losses at the gene ends were 2 bases for V and 7 bases for J; bases not matched to a gene: 9. CDR3 loop: CASSLTSGFFSEQYF. As DNA, the CDR3 is TGTGCCAGCAGTTTAACTAGCGGGTTTTTTAGTGAGCAGTACTTC.

This clonotype was seen at least ten times. The gene calls are TRBV20-1 and TRBJ1-2; D is undetermined. This CDR3 contains 11 residues. The germline gives CDR1 DFQATT, CDR2 SNEGSKA (reference sequence). Between the trimmed V and J ends, which lost 0 bases and 4 bases, there was a span of 3 bases. The CDR3 bases are TGCAGTGCTAGAGATCTCTATGGCTACACCTTC. Translation gives CSARDLYGYTF.

The V and J genes are TRBV20-1 and TRBJ1-5; the D is unclear. This CDR3 has 13 residues. V was pared by 3 bases and J by 3 bases, with 9 bases between. Germline V gene lookup returns CDR1 DFQATT and CDR2 SNEGSKA (reference sequence). CDR3: CSASRGPNQPQHF. The CDR3 DNA is TGCAGTGCTAGTAGAGGGCCCAATCAGCCCCAGCATTTT.

The sample holds many counts of this clonotype. V is TRBV6-1 and J is TRBJ1-5, with D possibly being TRBD1 (5 bases). The germline CDR1 and CDR2 sequences are MNHNS and SASEGT. Trimming cost V 5 bases and J 3 bases, with 8 bases left between them. The CDR3 is 13 residues long. The CDR3 loop is CASSRQLNQPQHF. The CDR3 region has the DNA TGTGCCAGCAGTCGACAGCTCAATCAGCCCCAGCATTTT.

This clonotype was seen at least ten times. The gene calls are TRBV11-2 and TRBJ2-5, with TRBD1 identical over 7 bases. Germline V gene lookup returns CDR1 SGHAT and CDR2 FQNNGV. This CDR3 is 15 amino acids long. Losses at the gene ends were 1 base for V and 2 bases for J; bases not matched to a gene: 4. CDR3 protein: CASSLALTGQETQYF. Here the CDR3 DNA reads TGTGCCAGCAGCTTAGCCCTGACAGGGCAAGAGACCCAGTACTTC.